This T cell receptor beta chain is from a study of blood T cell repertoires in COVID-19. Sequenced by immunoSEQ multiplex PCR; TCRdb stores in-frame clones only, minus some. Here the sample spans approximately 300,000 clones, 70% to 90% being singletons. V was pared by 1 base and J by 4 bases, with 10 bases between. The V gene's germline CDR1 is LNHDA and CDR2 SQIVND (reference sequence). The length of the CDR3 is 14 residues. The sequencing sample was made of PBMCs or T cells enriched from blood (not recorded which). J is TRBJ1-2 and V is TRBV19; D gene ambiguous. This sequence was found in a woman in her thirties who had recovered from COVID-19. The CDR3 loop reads CASSIGARSYGYTF. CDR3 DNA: TGTGCCAGTAGTATAGGGGCCCGAAGCTATGGCTACACCTTC.